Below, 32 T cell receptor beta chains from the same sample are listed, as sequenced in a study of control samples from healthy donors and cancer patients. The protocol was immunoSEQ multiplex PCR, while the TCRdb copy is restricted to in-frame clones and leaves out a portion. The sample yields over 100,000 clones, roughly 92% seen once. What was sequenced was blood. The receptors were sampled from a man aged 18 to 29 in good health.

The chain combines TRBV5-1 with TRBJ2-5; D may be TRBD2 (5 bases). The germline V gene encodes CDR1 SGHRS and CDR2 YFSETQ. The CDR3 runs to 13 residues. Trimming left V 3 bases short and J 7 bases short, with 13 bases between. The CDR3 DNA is TGCGCCAGCAGCTCCGGACTCCACGGGACCCAGTACTTC. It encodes CASSSGLHGTQYF.

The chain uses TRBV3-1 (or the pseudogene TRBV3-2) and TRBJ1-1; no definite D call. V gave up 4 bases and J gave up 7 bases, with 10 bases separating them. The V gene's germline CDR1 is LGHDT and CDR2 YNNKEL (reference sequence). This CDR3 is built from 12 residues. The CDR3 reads CASSRGPGEAFF. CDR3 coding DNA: TGTGCCAGCAGCCGCGGACCAGGTGAAGCTTTCTTT.

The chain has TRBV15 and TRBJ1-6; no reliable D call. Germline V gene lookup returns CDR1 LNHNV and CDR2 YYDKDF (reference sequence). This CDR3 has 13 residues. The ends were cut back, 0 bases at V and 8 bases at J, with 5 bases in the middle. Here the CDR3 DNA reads TGTGCCACCAGCAGAGAGTGGGATTCACCCCTCCACTTT. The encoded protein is CATSREWDSPLHF.

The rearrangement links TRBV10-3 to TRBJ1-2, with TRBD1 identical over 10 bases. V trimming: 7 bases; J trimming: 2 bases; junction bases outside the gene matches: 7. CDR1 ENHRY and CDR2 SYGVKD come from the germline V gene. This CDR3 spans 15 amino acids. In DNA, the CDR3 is TGTGCCATCACACTAGACAGGGGGCGCAACTATGGCTACACCTTC. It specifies CAITLDRGRNYGYTF.

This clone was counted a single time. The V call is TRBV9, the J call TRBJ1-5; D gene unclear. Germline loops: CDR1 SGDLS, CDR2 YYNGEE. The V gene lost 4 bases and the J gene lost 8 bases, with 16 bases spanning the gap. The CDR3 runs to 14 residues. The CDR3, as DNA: TGTGCCAGCAGCACCCGGGGAGCGAGTGAGCCCCAGCATTTT. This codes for CASSTRGASEPQHF.

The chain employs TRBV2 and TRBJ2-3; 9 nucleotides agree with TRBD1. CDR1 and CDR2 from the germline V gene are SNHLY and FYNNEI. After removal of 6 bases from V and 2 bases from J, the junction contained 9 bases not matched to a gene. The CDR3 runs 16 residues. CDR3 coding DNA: TGTGCCAGCAGAGACCGGACAGGGGTCCCCACAGATACGCAGTATTTT. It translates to CASRDRTGVPTDTQYF.

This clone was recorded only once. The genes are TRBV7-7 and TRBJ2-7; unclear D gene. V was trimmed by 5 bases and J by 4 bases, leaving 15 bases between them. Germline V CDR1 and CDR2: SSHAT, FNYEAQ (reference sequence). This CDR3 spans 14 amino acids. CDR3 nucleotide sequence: TGTGCCAGCAGCCCCCTCCGGGCTGGGTACGAGCAGTACTTC. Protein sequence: CASSPLRAGYEQYF.

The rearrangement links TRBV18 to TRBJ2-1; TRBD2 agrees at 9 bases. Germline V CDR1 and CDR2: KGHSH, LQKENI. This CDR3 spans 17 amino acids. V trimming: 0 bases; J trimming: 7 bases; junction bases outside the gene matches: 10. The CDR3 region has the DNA TGTGCCAGCTCACCACCCCCCGCGGGGGGGCCACGTAATGAGCAGTTCTTC. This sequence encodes CASSPPPAGGPRNEQFF. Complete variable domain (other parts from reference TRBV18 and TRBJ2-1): NAGVMQNPRHLVRRRGQEARLRCSPMKGHSHVYWYRQLPEEGLKFMVYLQKENIIDESGMPKERFSAEFPKEGPSILRIQQVVRGDSAAYFCASSPPPAGGPRNEQFFGPGTRLTVL.

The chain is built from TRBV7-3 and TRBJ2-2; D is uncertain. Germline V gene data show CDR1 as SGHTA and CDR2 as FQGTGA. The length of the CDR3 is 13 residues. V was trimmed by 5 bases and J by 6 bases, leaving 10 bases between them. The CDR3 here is CASSASTSGELFF. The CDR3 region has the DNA TGTGCCAGCAGCGCATCTACATCCGGGGAGCTGTTTTTT.

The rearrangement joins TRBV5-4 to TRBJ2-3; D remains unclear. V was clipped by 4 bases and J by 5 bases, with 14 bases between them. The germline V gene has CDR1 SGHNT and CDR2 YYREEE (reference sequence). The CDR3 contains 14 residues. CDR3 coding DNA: TGTGCCAGCAGCGGCCAGACCCGTCGAGATACGCAGTATTTT. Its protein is CASSGQTRRDTQYF.

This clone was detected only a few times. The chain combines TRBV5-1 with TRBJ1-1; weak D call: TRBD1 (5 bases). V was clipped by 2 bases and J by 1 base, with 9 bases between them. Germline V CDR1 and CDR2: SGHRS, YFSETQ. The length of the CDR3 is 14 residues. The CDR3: CASSFDGGNTEAFF. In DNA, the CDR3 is TGCGCCAGCAGCTTCGACGGGGGGAACACTGAAGCTTTCTTT.

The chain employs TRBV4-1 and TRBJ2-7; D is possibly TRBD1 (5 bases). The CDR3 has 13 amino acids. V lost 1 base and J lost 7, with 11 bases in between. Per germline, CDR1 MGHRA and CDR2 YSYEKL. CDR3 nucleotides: TGCGCCAGCAGCCAAGGGGCAGGGTTAGAGCAGTACTTC. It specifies CASSQGAGLEQYF.

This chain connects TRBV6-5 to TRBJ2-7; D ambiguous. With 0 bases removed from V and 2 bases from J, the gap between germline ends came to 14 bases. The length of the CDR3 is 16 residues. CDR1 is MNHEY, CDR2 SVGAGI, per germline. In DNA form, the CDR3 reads TGTGCCAGCAGTTACTCGGGGTCCAGGTTCACCTACGAGCAGTACTTC. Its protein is CASSYSGSRFTYEQYF.

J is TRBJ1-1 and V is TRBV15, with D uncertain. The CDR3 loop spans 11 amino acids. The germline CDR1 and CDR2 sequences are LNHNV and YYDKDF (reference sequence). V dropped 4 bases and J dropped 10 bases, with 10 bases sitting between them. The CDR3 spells CATSNSIGAFF. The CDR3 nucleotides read TGTGCCACCAGCAATTCCATCGGAGCTTTCTTT.

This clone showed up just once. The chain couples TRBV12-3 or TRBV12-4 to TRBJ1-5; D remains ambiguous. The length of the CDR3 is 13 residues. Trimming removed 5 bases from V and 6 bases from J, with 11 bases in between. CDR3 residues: CASSLPPGQPQHF. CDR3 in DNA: TGTGCCAGCAGTCTCCCCCCGGGTCAGCCCCAGCATTTT.

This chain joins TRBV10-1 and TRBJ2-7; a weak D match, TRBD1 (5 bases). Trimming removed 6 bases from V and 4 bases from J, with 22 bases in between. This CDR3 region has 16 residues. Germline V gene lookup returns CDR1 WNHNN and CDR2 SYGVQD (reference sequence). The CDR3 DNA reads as TGCGCCAGCAGCGACGGACCCCGGCAGGGTGGTTACGAGCAGTACTTC. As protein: CASSDGPRQGGYEQYF.

In DNA, the CDR3 is TGTGCCAGCAGTACGGAAGATACGCAGTATTTT. Its translation is CASSTEDTQYF. This chain joins TRBV12-3 or TRBV12-4 and TRBJ2-3; D unresolved. The CDR3 runs to 11 residues. V was pared by 5 bases and J by 5 bases, with 5 bases between.

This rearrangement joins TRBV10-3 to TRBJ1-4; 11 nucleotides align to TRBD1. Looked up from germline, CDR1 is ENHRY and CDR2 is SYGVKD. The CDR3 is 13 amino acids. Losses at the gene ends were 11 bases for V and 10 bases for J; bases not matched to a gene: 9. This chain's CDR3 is CAATGTGGSKLFF. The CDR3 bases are TGTGCCGCTACCGGGACAGGGGGATCAAAACTGTTTTTT.

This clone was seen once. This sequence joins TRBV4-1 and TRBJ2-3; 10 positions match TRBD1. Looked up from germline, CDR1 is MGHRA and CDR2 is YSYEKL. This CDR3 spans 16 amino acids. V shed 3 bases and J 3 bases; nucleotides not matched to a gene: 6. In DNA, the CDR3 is TGCGCCAGCAGCCAGCGACAGGGGGCAGGGACAGATACGCAGTATTTT. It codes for CASSQRQGAGTDTQYF.

The CDR3 is CASSVAGGMTDTQYF. The CDR3 DNA reads TGTGCCAGCAGCGTGGCTGGGGGCATGACAGATACGCAGTATTTT. The chain couples TRBV13 to TRBJ2-3; tentative D call: TRBD1 (6 bases). This CDR3 comprises 15 residues. CDR1 and CDR2 (germline): PRHDT, FYEKMQ (reference sequence). V was cut by 5 bases and J by 3 bases, with 15 bases left in between.

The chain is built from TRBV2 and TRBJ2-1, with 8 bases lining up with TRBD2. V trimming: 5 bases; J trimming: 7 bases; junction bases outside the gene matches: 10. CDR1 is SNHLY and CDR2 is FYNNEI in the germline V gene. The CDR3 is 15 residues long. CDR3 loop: CASSYGGASFNEQFF. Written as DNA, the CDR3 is TGTGCCAGCAGTTACGGGGGGGCCAGCTTTAATGAGCAGTTCTTC.

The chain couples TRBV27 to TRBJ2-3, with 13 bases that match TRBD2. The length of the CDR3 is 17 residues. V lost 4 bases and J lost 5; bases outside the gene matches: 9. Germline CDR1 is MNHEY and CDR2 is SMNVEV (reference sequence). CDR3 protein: CASSYATSGGAEDTQYF. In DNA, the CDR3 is TGTGCCAGCAGTTACGCTACTAGCGGGGGGGCGGAAGATACGCAGTATTTT.

The CDR3 loop is CASSTGTEFSYNEQFF. The CDR3, as DNA: TGTGCCAGCAGCACCGGGACGGAATTCTCCTACAATGAGCAGTTCTTC. The chain joins TRBV11-2 to TRBJ2-1; D may match TRBD1 or TRBD2 (5 bases each). Trimming removed 5 bases from V and 0 bases from J, with 14 bases in between. This CDR3 region has 16 residues. Germline V CDR1 and CDR2: SGHAT, FQNNGV. Full variable domain (rest looked up from reference TRBV11-2 and TRBJ2-1): EAGVAQSPRYKIIEKRQSVAFWCNPISGHATLYWYQQILGQGPKLLIQFQNNGVVDDSQLPKDRFSAERLKGVDSTLKIQPAKLEDSAVYLCASSTGTEFSYNEQFFGPGTRLTVL.

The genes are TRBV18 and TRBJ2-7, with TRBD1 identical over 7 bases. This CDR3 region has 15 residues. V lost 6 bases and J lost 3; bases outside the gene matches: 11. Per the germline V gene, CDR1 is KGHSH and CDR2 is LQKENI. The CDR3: CASSRDKQGNYEQYF. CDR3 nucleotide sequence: TGTGCCAGCTCCCGGGACAAACAGGGGAACTACGAGCAGTACTTC.

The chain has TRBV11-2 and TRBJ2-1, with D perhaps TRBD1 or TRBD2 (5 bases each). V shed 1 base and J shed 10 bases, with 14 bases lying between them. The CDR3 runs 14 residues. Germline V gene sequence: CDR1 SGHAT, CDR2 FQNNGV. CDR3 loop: CASSLGSDRGEQFF. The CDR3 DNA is TGTGCCAGCAGCTTAGGTTCCGACAGAGGGGAGCAGTTCTTC.

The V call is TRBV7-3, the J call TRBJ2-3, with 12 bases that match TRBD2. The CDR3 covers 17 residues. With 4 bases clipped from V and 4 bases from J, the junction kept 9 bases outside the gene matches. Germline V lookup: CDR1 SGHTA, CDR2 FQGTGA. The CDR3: CASSSPHASGGADTQYF. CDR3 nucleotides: TGTGCCAGCAGCTCACCCCATGCTAGCGGGGGGGCAGATACGCAGTATTTT.

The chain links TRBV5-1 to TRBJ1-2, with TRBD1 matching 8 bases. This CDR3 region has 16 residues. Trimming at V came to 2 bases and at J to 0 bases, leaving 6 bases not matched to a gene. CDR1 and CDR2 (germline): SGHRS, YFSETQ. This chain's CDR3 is CASSFNRGTPNYGYTF. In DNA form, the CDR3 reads TGCGCCAGCAGCTTTAACAGGGGGACTCCTAACTATGGCTACACCTTC.

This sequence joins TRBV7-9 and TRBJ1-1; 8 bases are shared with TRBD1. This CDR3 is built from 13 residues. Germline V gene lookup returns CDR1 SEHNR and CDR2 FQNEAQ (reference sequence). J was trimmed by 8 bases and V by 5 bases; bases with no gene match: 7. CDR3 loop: CASSKGTGREAFF. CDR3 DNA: TGTGCCAGCAGCAAAGGGACAGGCAGGGAAGCTTTCTTT.

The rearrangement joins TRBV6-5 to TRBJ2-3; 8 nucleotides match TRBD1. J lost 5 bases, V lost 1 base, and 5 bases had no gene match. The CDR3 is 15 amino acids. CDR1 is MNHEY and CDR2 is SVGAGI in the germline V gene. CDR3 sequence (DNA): TGTGCCAGCAGTTACTTGCAGGGGGCGAAAGATACGCAGTATTTT. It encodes CASSYLQGAKDTQYF.

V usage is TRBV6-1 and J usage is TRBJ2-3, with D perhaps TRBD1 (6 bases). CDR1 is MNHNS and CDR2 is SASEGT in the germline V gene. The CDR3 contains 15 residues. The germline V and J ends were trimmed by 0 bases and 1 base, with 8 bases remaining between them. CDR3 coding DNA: TGTGCCAGCAGTGAAGCGGCAGGGGGCACAGATACGCAGTATTTT. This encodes CASSEAAGGTDTQYF.

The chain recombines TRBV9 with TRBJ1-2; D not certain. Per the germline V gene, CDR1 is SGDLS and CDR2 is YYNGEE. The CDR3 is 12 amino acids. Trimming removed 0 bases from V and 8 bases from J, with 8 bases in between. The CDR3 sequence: CASSVAGRGYTF. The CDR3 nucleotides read TGTGCCAGCAGCGTAGCTGGTAGGGGCTACACCTTC.

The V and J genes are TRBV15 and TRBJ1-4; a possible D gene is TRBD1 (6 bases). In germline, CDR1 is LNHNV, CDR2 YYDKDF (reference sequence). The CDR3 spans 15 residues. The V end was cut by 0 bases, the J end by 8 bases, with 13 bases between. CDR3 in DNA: TGTGCCACCAGCAGAGAAGGGGGGGCAGGGGAAAAACTGTTTTTT. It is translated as CATSREGGAGEKLFF.